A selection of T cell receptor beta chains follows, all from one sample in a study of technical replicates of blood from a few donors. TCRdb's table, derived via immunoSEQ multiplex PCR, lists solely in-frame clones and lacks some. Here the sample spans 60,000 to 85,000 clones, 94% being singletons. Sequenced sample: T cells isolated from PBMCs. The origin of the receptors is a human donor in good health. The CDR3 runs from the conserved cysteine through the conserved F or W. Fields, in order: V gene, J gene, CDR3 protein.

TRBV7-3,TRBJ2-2,CASSTLPNRGPTGELFF
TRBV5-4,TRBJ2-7,CASSLVGSGIFHYEQYF
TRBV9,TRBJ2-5,CASSVEGTRKETQYF
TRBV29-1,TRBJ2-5,CSVERAEGETQYF
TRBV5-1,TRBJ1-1,CASRISSTEAFF
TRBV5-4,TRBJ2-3,CASSIGTSPDTQYF
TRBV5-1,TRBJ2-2,CASSRDRGAGELFF
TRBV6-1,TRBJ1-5,CASTLTGASNQPQHF
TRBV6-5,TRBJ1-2,CASSSLGGGYTF
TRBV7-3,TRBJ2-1,CASSLGGSYNEQFF
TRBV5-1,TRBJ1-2,CASSSKGSGGYTF
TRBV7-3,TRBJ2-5,CASSLSVWETQYF
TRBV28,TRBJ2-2,CASSFPGFGELFF
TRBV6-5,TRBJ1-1,CASSPRGGGGTEAFF
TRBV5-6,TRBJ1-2,CASSLAGRGIYGYTF
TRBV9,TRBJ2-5,CASSGSGTQYETQYF
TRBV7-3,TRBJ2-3,CASSLRLASTDTQYF
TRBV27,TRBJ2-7,CASSQGAIYEQYF
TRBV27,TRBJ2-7,CASRDRAYEQYF
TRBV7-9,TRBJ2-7,CASSLVLAGEEQYF
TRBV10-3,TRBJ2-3,CAIKTVSTDTQYF
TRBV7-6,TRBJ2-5,CASSGGAGIIQETQYF
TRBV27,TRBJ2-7,CASSGGTGYEQYF
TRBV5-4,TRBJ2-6,CASGTGSLSGANVLTF
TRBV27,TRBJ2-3,CASSLGDSLYTDTQYF
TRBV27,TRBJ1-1,CASRQAGGTEAFF
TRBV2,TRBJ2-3,CASRQSGVFGTDTQYF